This T cell receptor (beta chain) was identified in a study of beta chain features in type 1 diabetes. This CDR3 spans 15 amino acids. With 2 bases removed from V and 4 bases from J, the gap between germline ends came to 15 bases. The germline V gene has CDR1 SGHRS and CDR2 YFSETQ. The sequenced template was cDNA made from the entire isolated RNA. The table came from immunoSEQ multiplex PCR; TCRdb's copy has only in-frame clones and leaves some out. The data contain about 180,000 clones, about an eighth of them singletons. The sequenced sample was central memory CD4+ T cells from blood. The chain links TRBV5-1 to TRBJ1-2; TRBD1 might be the D (6 bases). The origin of this receptor is a woman under 30 in good health. The CDR3 DNA follows: TGCGCCAGCAGCTTCGAGCCTAGGGGGACCTATGGCTACACCTTC. Protein product: CASSFEPRGTYGYTF.